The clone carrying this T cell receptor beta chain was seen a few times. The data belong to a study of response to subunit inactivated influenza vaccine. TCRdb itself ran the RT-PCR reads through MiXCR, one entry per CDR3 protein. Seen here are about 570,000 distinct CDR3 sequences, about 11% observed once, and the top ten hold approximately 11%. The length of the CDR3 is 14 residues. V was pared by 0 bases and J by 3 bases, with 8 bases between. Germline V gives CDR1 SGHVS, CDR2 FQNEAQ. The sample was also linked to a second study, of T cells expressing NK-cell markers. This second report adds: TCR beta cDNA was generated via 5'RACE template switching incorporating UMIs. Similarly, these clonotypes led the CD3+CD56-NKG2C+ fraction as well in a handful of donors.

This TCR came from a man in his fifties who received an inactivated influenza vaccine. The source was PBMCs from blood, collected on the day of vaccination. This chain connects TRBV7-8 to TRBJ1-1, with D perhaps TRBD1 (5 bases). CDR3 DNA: TGTGCCAGCAGCTTAGCGGAGGGGCACACTGAAGCTTTCTTT. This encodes CASSLAEGHTEAFF.